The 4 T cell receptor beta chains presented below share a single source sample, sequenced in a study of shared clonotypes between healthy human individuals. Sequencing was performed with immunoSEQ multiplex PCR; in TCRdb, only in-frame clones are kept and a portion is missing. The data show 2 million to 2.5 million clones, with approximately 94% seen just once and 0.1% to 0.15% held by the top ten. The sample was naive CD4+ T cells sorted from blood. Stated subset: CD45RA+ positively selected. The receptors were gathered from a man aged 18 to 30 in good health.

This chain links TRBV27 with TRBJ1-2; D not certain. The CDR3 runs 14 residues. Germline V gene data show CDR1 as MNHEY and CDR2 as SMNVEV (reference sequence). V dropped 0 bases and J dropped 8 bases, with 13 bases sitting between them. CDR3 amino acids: CASSLSPGFEGYTF. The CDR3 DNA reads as TGTGCCAGCAGTTTATCGCCAGGATTTGAGGGCTACACCTTC.

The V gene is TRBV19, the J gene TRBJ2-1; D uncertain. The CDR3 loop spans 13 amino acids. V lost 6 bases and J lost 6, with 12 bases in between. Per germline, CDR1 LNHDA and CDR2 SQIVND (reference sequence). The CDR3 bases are TGTGCCAGTAGACCCGGCCGGGCCAATGAGCAGTTCTTC. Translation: CASRPGRANEQFF.

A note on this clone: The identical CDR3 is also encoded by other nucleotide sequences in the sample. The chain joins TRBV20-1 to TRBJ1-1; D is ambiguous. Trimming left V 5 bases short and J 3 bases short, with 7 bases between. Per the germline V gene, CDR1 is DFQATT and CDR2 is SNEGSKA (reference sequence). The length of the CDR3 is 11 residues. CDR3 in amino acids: CSAPADTEAFF. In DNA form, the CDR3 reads TGCAGTGCTCCGGCGGACACTGAAGCTTTCTTT.

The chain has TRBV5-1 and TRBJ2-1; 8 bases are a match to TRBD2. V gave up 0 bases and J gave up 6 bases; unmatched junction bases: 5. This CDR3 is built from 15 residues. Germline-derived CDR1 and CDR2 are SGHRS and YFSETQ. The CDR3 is CASSLVSGGINEQFF. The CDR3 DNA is TGCGCCAGCAGCTTGGTAAGCGGGGGAATCAATGAGCAGTTCTTC.